The T cell receptor beta chain described here comes from a study of regulatory T cells in long-lasting Graves disease. HTBI primers from iRepertoire and Arm-PCR of CDR3 regions yielded the TCR beta libraries. TCRdb re-analysed the multiplex PCR reads in MiXCR, keeping a single row per CDR3 protein. There are some 400,000 distinct CDR3 sequences in the sample; about 15% occur only once, and over 15% lies in the top ten. This CDR3 region has 16 residues. Trimming removed 1 base from V and 7 bases from J, with 18 bases in between. Germline V gene lookup returns CDR1 SGHRS and CDR2 YFSETQ. Study conclusions and caveats: The study found lower TCR diversity in persistent Graves' patients than in newly diagnosed ones.

The time point here: newly diagnosed GD, antithyroid drugs for less than 3 months. From RNA extracted from PBMCs, the TCR library was made. Into tubes containing EDTA, about 9 milliliters of peripheral blood were drawn. This clonotype was seen many times. The antigen remains undetermined. The sample was also reused in another study, on T cells in Graves' hyperthyroidism and ophthalmopathy. That report adds: Hyperthyroidism had been newly diagnosed in patients aged 18 to 65, and its duration was under 2 months. Clinical symptoms, serum thyroxine, TRAb, thyroid ultrasound and orbital computed tomography informed diagnoses.

The chain carries TRBV5-1 and TRBJ2-1; D not certain. This receptor was identified in a woman between 25 and 40 years old with Graves disease. The sequencing used peripheral blood mononuclear cells (PBMCs), collected at new diagnosis, from a patient treated with antithyroid drugs. CDR3 bases: TGCGCCAGCAGCTTGATGGGTGATCCGCAGAAGAATGAGCAGTTCTTC. Translated: CASSLMGDPQKNEQFF.